This TCR beta chain was sequenced in a study of cytomegalovirus exposure and HLA in healthy donors. Study in general: The platform used for the 110 or so validation repertoires matched that of the roughly 670 first-cohort repertoires, a later analysis reported.

Note on this clone: Its antigen is not identified.

General study findings and limits: The TCR clusters that emerged in the first cohort tended, a later analysis found, to co-occur in the approximately 110 validation repertoires.

CDR3 length: 18 residues. Germline CDR1 is SGHTA and CDR2 is FQGNSA. V shed 0 bases, J shed 0 bases, and the junction held 8 bases outside the gene matches. Libraries were prepared by immunoSEQ multiplex PCR; TCRdb keeps only in-frame clonotypes and omits some of them. In the table there are some 160,000 clones, about 89% of which are singletons. The chain has TRBV7-2 and TRBJ2-3, with TRBD2 matching over 8 bases. Sequencing input: PBMCs. The TCR originated in a man aged 18 to 30 in good health and CMV-seronegative. CDR3 amino acids: CASSLAGRGASSTDTQYF. As DNA, the CDR3 is TGTGCCAGCAGCTTAGCGGGGCGGGGGGCCTCTAGCACAGATACGCAGTATTTT. Full variable domain (remainder filled in from reference TRBV7-2 and TRBJ2-3): GAGVSQSPSNKVTEKGKDVELRCDPISGHTALYWYRQSLGQGLEFLIYFQGNSAPDKSGLPSDRFSAERTGGSVSTLTIQRTQQEDSAVYLCASSLAGRGASSTDTQYFGPGTRLTVL.